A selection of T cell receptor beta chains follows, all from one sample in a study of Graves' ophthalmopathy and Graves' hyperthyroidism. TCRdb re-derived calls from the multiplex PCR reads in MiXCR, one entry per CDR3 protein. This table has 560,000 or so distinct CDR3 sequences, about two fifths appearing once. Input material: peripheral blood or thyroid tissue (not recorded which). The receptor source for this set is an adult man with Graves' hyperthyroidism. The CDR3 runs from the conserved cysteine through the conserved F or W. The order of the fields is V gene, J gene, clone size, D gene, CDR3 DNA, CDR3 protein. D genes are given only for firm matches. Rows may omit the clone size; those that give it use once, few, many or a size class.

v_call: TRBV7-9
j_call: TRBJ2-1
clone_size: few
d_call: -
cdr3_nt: TGTGCCAGCAGCTTAGCGGGGCGGTACAATGAGCAGTTCTTC
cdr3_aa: CASSLAGRYNEQFF

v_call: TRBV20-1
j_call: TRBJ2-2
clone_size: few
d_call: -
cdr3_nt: TGCAGTGCTAGGGGGACCGGGGAGCTGTTTTTT
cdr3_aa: CSARGTGELFF

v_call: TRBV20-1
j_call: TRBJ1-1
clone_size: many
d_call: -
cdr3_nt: TGCAGTGCTAGAGAGTCTTCCAGGGAAGCTTTCTTT
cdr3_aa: CSARESSREAFF

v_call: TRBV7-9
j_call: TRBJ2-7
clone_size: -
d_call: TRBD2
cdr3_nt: TGTGCCAATAGAAACTGGGACGGGAGGGCCTACGAGCAGTACTTC
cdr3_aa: CANRNWDGRAYEQYF

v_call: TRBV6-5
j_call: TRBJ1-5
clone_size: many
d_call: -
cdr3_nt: TGTGCCAGCAGTTACGGGGGAGGTCAGCCCCAGCATTTT
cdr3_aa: CASSYGGGQPQHF

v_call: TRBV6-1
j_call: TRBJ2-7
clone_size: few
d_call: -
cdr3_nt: TGTGCCAGCAGTGAATCGTGGGGGGTTAGCTACGAGCAGTACTTC
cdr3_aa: CASSESWGVSYEQYF

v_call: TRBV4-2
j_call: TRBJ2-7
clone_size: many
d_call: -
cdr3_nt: TGTGCCAGCAGCCAAGTAAGGGGAGCCTACGAGCAGTACTTC
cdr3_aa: CASSQVRGAYEQYF

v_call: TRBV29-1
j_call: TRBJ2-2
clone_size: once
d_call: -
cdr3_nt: TGCAGCGTCGCGATACGGGCCGCCGGGGAGCTGTTTTTT
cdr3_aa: CSVAIRAAGELFF

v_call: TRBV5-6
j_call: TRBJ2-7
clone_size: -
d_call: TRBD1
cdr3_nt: TGTGCCAGCAGCGACGGGACAGGGTATCGGTTCGAGCAGTACTTC
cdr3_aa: CASSDGTGYRFEQYF

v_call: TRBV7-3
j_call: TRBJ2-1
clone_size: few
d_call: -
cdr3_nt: TGTGCCAGCAGCCCACGGCCCTCGGGTTACAATGAGCAGTTCTTC
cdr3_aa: CASSPRPSGYNEQFF

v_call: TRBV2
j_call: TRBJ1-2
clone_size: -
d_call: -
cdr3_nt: TGTGCCAGCAGTGTAGTCCGGGCAAGCTATGGCTACACCTTC
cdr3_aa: CASSVVRASYGYTF

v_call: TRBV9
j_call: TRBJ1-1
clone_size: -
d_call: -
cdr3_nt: TGTGCCAGCACCGAGTGGGGCAGCAACGCTGAAGCCTTCTTT
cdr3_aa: CASTEWGSNAEAFF

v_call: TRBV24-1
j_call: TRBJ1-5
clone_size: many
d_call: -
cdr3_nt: TGTGCCACCACCGCCCTTCCCTCCGGGGCAGTATCTCCCCTATATAGCAATCAGCCCCAGCATTTT
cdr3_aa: CATTALPSGAVSPLYSNQPQHF

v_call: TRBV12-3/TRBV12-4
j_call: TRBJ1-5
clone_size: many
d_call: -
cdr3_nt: TGTGCCAGCAGTCCCTCGAATTTTCAGCCCCAGCATTTT
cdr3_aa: CASSPSNFQPQHF

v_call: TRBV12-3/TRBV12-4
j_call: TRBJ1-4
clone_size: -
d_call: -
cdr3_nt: TGTGCCAGCAGTCGGGACACGGTGGGGGAAAAACTGTTTTTT
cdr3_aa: CASSRDTVGEKLFF

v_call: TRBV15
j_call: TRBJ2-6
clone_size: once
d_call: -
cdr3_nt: TGTGCCACCAGCAGTACTCCTTCTGGGGCCAACGTCCTGACTTTC
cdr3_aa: CATSSTPSGANVLTF

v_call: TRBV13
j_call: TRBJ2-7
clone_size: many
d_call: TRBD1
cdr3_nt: TGTGCCAGCAGCTCCGGACAGGGTCTCTCCTACGAGCAGTACTTC
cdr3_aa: CASSSGQGLSYEQYF

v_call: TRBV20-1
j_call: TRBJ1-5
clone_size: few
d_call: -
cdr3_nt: TGCAGTGCTAGAAAGGGGGGTATCAATCAGCCCCAGCATTTT
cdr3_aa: CSARKGGINQPQHF

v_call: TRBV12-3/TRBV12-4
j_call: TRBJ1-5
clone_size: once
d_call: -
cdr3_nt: TGTGCCAGCAGTTTGGAGATGACTCAGCATTTT
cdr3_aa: CASSLEMTQHF

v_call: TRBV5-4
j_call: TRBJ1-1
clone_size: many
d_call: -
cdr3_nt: TGTGCCAGCAGCGCCCCGGACAGCTTCATGAACACTGAAGCTTTCTTT
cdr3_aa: CASSAPDSFMNTEAFF

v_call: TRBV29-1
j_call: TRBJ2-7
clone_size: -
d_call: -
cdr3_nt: TGCAGCGTTGCGGGAGACGTTGGTAATGAGCAGTACTTC
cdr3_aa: CSVAGDVGNEQYF

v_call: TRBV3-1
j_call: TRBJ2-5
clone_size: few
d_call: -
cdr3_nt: TGTGCCAGCAGGAGGACCGAGACCCAGTACTTC
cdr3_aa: CASRRTETQYF

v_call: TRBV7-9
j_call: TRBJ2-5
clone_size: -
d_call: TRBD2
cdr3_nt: TGTGCCAGCAGCTTACTGTCTAGCGGGGAGACCCAGTACTTC
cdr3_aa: CASSLLSSGETQYF

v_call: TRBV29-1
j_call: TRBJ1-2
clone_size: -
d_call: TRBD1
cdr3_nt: TGCAGCTTGTTGACAGGGGGAAGTGGCTACACCTTC
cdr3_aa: CSLLTGGSGYTF

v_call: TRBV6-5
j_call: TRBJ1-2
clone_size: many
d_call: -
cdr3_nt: TGTGCCAGCAGTTACGGGGGGACCTATGGCTACACCTTC
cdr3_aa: CASSYGGTYGYTF

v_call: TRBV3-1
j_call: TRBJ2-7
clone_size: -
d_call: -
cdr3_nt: TGTGCCAGCAGCCAAGACTCAGGGCCGAGCTCCTACGAGCAGTACTTC
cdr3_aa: CASSQDSGPSSYEQYF

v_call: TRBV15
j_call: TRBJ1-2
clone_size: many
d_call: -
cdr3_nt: TGTGCCACCAGCAGAGATCGAGAGGACTTTCTAGGCTACACCTTC
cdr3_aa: CATSRDREDFLGYTF

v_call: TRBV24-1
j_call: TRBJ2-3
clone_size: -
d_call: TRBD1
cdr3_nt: TGTGCCACCAGTGAAATCACAGGGGGCGCAGGCACAGATACGCAGTATTTT
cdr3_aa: CATSEITGGAGTDTQYF

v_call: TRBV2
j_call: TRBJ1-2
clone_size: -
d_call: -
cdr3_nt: TGTGCCAGCATCCCCGGGGTAGACTATGGCTACACCTTC
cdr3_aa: CASIPGVDYGYTF

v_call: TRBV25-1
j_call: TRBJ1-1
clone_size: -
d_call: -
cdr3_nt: TGTGCCAGCAGCAGGGGTGGCGCTGAGGCTTTCTTT
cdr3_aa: CASSRGGAEAFF

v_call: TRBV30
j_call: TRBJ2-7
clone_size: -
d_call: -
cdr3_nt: TGTGCCTGGAGTGAGCCCCCCGGGGAGCCATACGAGCAGTACTTC
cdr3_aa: CAWSEPPGEPYEQYF

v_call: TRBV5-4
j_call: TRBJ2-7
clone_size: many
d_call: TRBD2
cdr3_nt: TGTGCCAGCAGCTCAGTCGATCTAGCGGGGTTCTCCTACGAGCAGTACTTC
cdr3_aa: CASSSVDLAGFSYEQYF

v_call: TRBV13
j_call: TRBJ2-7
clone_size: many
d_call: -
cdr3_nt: TGTGCCAGCAGCCCCAAGGGCGACGAGCAGTACTTC
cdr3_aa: CASSPKGDEQYF

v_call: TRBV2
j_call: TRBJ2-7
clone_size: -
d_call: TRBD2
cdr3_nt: TGTGCCAGCGGGTACGGTGGGGGGGAACGCGTGCAGTACTTC
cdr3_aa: CASGYGGGERVQYF

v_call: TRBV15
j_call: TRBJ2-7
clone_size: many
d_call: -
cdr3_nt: TGTGCCACCAGCAGAGACGACAGCTACGAGCAGTACTTC
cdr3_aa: CATSRDDSYEQYF

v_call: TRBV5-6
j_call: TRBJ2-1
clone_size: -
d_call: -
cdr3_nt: TGTGCCAGCAGCTGGAGGACACCGGGGTATGAGCAGTTCTTC
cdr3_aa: CASSWRTPGYEQFF

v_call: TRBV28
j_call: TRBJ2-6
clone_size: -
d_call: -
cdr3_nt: TGTGCCAGCAGTTTATTCAGGGGTACTGACTCTGGGGCCAACGTCCTGACTTTC
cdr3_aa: CASSLFRGTDSGANVLTF

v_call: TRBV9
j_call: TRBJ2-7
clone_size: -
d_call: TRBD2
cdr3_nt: TGTGCCAGCAGCCTATACATGGGGACGGGGGGGCAGTACTTC
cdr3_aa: CASSLYMGTGGQYF

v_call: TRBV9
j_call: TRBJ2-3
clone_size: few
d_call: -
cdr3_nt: TGTGCCAGCAGCGGTGACACGATTTCCGCAGATACGCAGTATTTT
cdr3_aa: CASSGDTISADTQYF

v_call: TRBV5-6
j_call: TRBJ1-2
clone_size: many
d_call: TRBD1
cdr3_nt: TGTGCCAGCAGCAACGGACAGGGCATCTCCCTACGAGGCTACACCTTC
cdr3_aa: CASSNGQGISLRGYTF